This T cell receptor (beta chain) was captured by sequencing in a study of PD-L1 blockade in urothelial cancer. For the study at large: Analysis of the blood was performed 3 weeks (second dose) and 6 weeks after treatment start.

Germline CDR1 and CDR2: SGHNT and YYREEE (reference sequence). After removal of 6 bases from V and 3 bases from J, the junction contained 3 bases not matched to a gene. This CDR3 spans 13 amino acids. Profiled with immunoSEQ multiplex PCR; TCRdb holds only in-frame clones, not every one. The profile shows fewer than 65,000 clones, 75% to 90% of them singletons. The time point is: pretreatment peripheral blood. Patients were living with locally advanced or metastatic urothelial carcinoma. The chain recombines TRBV5-4 with TRBJ1-2; TRBD1 agrees at 9 bases. The clonotype was recovered from a man between 70 and 80 years old with urothelial cancer. The sequencing here drew on PBMCs, taken around atezolizumab (anti-PD-L1) treatment. The CDR3 here is CASMRTGDYGYTF. DNA of the CDR3: TGTGCCAGCATGAGGACAGGGGACTATGGCTACACCTTC.